This T cell receptor (beta chain) was documented in a study of lymphopenia after photon versus proton radiotherapy. From germline, CDR1 is MNHEY and CDR2 SVGAGI. There are 16 residues in the CDR3. V was clipped by 0 bases and J by 5 bases, with 14 bases between them. Using immunoSEQ multiplex PCR, the repertoire was profiled, and TCRdb retains in-frame clones only, with some absent. This repertoire shows tens of thousands of clones, around 83% found once; its top ten account for over 25%. The chain joins TRBV6-5 to TRBJ2-1; tentatively, D is TRBD2 (6 bases). Sequenced material: peripheral blood, taken from a patient treated with photon-based radiotherapy. The clonotype comes from a man aged 50-60 years with gastric cancer. The CDR3 nucleotides are TGTGCCAGCAGTTACTCCCCCGGGGGAGGAAACAATGAGCAGTTCTTC. Protein sequence: CASSYSPGGGNNEQFF.